These 10 T cell receptor beta chains originate from one sample sequenced in a study of blood T cell repertoires in COVID-19. Measured with immunoSEQ multiplex PCR; TCRdb has only the in-frame clones, and not every one. The sample gives roughly 180,000 clones, about four fifths of which show up once; 9.5% to 12% is in the top ten. Sequenced input: peripheral blood. The receptors come from a middle-aged woman with COVID-19, enrolled during active disease.

V and J are TRBV15 and TRBJ1-4, with D possibly matching TRBD1 (5 bases). The V gene lost 8 bases and the J gene lost 8 bases, with 15 bases spanning the gap. This CDR3 has 13 amino acids. Germline V CDR1 and CDR2: LNHNV, YYDKDF (reference sequence). The CDR3 reads CATGWGEREKLFF. CDR3 in DNA: TGTGCCACCGGCTGGGGGGAACGGGAAAAACTGTTTTTT.

This clone has a single count. This chain connects TRBV18 to TRBJ1-2, with 7 bases fitting TRBD1. Per the germline V gene, CDR1 is KGHSH and CDR2 is LQKENI. The CDR3 has 15 amino acids. V dropped 3 bases and J dropped 2; count of bases not matched to a gene: 6. The CDR3 sequence is CASSPQNRGNYGYTF. As DNA, the CDR3 is TGTGCCAGCTCACCGCAGAACAGGGGAAACTATGGCTACACCTTC. The full variable domain, rest sourced from reference TRBV18 and TRBJ1-2, is NAGVMQNPRHLVRRRGQEARLRCSPMKGHSHVYWYRQLPEEGLKFMVYLQKENIIDESGMPKERFSAEFPKEGPSILRIQQVVRGDSAAYFCASSPQNRGNYGYTFGSGTRLTVV.

V gene TRBV27 combines with J gene TRBJ1-5; 9 bases align to TRBD1. The CDR3 loop spans 16 amino acids. J gave up 3 bases and V 5 bases, and 8 bases lay outside the gene matches. Germline V CDR1 and CDR2: MNHEY, SMNVEV (reference sequence). Here the CDR3 reads CASSPRDRVFNQPQHF. Here the CDR3 DNA reads TGTGCCAGCAGTCCCCGGGACAGGGTTTTCAATCAGCCCCAGCATTTT.

V usage is TRBV30 and J usage is TRBJ2-2; possibly TRBD2 for D (5 bases). From germline, CDR1 is GTSNPN and CDR2 SVGIG (reference sequence). The CDR3 runs to 15 residues. Trimming cost V 0 bases and J 5 bases, with 13 bases left between them. CDR3 residues: CAWSVLGPGTGELFF. CDR3 nucleotides: TGTGCCTGGAGTGTACTGGGTCCGGGGACCGGGGAGCTGTTTTTT.

This clone was seen a few times. Written as DNA, the CDR3 is TGTGCCAGCAGCTTGGGAGGGCGGAACACTGAAGCTTTCTTT. This codes for CASSLGGRNTEAFF. V is TRBV5-6 and J is TRBJ1-1; D gene ambiguous. There are 14 residues in the CDR3. V lost 0 bases to trimming and J lost 1 base, with 7 bases between them. The germline V gene has CDR1 SGHDT and CDR2 YYEEEE.

The rearrangement links TRBV27 to TRBJ2-7; the match to TRBD1 covers 8 bases. Germline V gene lookup returns CDR1 MNHEY and CDR2 SMNVEV (reference sequence). V lost 4 bases to trimming and J lost 6 bases; unmatched junction nucleotides: 8. The CDR3 extends over 14 amino acids. CDR3 nucleotide sequence: TGTGCCAGCAGTTCCACCGGACAGGGTGGCGAGCAGTACGTC. Residues: CASSSTGQGGEQYV.

The sample holds a few counts of this clone. The genes are TRBV7-3 and TRBJ2-3; 9 nucleotides align to TRBD2. Per the germline V gene, CDR1 is SGHTA and CDR2 is FQGTGA. Trimming at V came to 0 bases and at J to 1 base, leaving 5 bases not matched to a gene. The CDR3 sequence is 17 residues long. This CDR3 reads CASSLTSGSLGTDTQYF. The CDR3 nucleotides are TGTGCCAGCAGCTTAACTAGCGGGAGTTTGGGCACAGATACGCAGTATTTT.

This clone came up a few times. The V call is TRBV3-1 (or the pseudogene TRBV3-2), the J call TRBJ1-1; D is possibly TRBD1 (5 bases). This CDR3 is 13 amino acids long. CDR1 and CDR2 (germline): LGHDT, YNNKEL (reference sequence). V gave up 5 bases and J gave up 8 bases, with 15 bases separating them. CDR3 amino acids: CASSTPGLPEAFF. CDR3 DNA: TGTGCCAGCAGCACCCCGGGACTCCCCGAAGCTTTCTTT.

The chain recombines TRBV2 with TRBJ2-2; 14 bases line up with TRBD2. The germline CDR1 and CDR2 sequences are SNHLY and FYNNEI. J was trimmed by 1 base and V by 6 bases; bases with no gene match: 4. There are 17 residues in the CDR3. The CDR3 here is CASRPGTSGRNTGELFF. Here the CDR3 DNA reads TGTGCCAGCAGACCCGGGACTAGCGGGAGGAACACCGGGGAGCTGTTTTTT.

The chain carries TRBV19 and TRBJ1-6; D remains ambiguous. Trimming removed 7 bases from V and 9 bases from J, with 19 bases in between. Looked up from germline, CDR1 is LNHDA and CDR2 is SQIVND (reference sequence). The CDR3 runs to 15 residues. CDR3 nucleotide sequence: TGTGCCAGTACGCCAACCGCAGACAAGAGTTCACCCCTCCACTTT. Translation gives CASTPTADKSSPLHF.